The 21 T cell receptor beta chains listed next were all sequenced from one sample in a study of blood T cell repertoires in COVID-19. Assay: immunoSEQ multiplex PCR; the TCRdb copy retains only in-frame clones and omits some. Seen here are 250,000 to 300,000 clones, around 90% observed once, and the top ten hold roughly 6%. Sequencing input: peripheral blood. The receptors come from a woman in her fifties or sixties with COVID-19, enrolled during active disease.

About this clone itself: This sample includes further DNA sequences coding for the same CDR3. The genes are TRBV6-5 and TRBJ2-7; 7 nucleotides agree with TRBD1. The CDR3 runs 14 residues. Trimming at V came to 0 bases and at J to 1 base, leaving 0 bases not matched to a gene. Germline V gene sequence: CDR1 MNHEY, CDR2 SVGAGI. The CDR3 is CASSYSGQSYEQYF. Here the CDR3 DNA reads TGTGCCAGCAGTTACTCGGGACAGTCCTACGAGCAGTACTTC.

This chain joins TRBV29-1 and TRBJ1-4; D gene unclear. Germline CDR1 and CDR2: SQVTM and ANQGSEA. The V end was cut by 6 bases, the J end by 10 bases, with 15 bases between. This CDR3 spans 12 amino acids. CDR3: CSVETSVGKLFF. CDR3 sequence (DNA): TGCAGCGTGGAGACTTCGGTCGGAAAACTGTTTTTT.

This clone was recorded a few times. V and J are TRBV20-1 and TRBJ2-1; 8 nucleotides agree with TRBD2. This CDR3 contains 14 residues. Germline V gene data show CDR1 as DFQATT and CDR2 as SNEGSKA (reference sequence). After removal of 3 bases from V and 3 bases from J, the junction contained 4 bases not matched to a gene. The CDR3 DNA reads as TGCAGTGCTAGTTCCGGGACTAGCTACAATGAGCAGTTCTTC. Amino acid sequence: CSASSGTSYNEQFF.

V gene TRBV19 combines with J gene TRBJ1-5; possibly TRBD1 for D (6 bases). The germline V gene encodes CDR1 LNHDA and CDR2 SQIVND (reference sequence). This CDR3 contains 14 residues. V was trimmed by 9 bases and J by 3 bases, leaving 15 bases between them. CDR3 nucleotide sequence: TGTGCCAGCAGAGGGGGACAATCCAATCAGCCCCAGCATTTT. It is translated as CASRGGQSNQPQHF.

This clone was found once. CDR3 residues: CASSQERRESPLHF. CDR3 DNA sequence: TGTGCCAGCAGCCAAGAACGGAGGGAATCACCCCTCCACTTT. The chain couples TRBV3-1 (or the pseudogene TRBV3-2) to TRBJ1-6; D is ambiguous. V was trimmed by 0 bases and J by 10 bases, leaving 10 bases between them. CDR1 and CDR2 from the germline V gene are LGHDT and YNNKEL (reference sequence). This CDR3 is built from 14 residues.

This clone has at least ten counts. CDR3 DNA: TGTGCCTGGAGTGGTAGCGGAACGGGGGAGCAGTACTTC. It encodes CAWSGSGTGEQYF. The chain recombines TRBV30 with TRBJ2-7, with D perhaps TRBD2 (6 bases). CDR1 GTSNPN and CDR2 SVGIG come from the germline V gene (reference sequence). Trimming took 1 base from V and 7 from J, leaving 14 bases between them. The CDR3 is 13 amino acids.

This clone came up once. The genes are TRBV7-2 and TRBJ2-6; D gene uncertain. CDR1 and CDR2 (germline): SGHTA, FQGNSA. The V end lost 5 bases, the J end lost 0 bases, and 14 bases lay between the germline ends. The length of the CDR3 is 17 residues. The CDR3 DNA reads TGTGCCAGCAGCGAGGTCAGACTGTTCTCTGGGGCCAACGTCCTGACTTTC. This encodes CASSEVRLFSGANVLTF.

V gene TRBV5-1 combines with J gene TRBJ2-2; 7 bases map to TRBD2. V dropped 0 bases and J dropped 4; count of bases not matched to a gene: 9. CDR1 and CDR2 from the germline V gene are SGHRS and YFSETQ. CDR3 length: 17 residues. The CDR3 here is CASSLDVAGAVTGELFF. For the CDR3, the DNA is TGCGCCAGCAGCTTGGATGTGGCGGGAGCGGTCACCGGGGAGCTGTTTTTT.

The CDR3 protein is CASSPGTSSNQETQYF. CDR3 nucleotide sequence: TGTGCCAGCAGCCCCGGGACTAGTTCTAACCAAGAGACCCAGTACTTC. The chain employs TRBV7-9 and TRBJ2-5; TRBD2 agrees at 8 bases. V was pared by 5 bases and J by 0 bases, with 8 bases of the junction left unmatched. The CDR3 has 16 amino acids. Germline V gene lookup returns CDR1 SEHNR and CDR2 FQNEAQ (reference sequence). Full variable domain (rest looked up from reference TRBV7-9 and TRBJ2-5): DTGVSQNPRHKITKRGQNVTFRCDPISEHNRLYWYRQTLGQGPEFLTYFQNEAQLEKSRLLSDRFSAERPKGSFSTLEIQRTEQGDSAMYLCASSPGTSSNQETQYFGPGTRLLVL.

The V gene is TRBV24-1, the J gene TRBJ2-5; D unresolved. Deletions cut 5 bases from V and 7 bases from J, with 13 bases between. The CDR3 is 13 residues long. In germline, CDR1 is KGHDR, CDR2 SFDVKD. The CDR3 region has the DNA TGTGCCACCAGTGCGCGAAACGATGGGACCCAGTACTTC. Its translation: CATSARNDGTQYF.

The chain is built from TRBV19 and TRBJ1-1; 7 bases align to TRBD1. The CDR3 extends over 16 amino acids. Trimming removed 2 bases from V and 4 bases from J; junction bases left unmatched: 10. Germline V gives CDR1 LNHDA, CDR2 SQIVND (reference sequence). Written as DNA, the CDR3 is TGTGCCAGTAGTATAAAATACCGACAGGGTGGCACTGAAGCTTTCTTT. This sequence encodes CASSIKYRQGGTEAFF.

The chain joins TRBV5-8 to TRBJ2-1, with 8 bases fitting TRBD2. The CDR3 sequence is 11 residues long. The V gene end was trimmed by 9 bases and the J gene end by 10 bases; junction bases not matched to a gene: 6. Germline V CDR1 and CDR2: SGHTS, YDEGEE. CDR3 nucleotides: TGTGCCATCGGGGGGGACCGGGAGCAGTTCTTC. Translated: CAIGGDREQFF.

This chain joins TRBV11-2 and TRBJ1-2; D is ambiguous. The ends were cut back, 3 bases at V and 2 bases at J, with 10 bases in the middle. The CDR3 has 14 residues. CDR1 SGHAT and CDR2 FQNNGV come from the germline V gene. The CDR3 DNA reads TGTGCCAGCAGCTTGGGCCCGACGAACTATGGCTACACCTTC. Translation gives CASSLGPTNYGYTF.

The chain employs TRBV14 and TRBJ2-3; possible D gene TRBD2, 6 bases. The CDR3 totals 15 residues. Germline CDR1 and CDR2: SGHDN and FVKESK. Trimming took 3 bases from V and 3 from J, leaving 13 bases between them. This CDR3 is CASSHDRDLTDTQYF. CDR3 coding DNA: TGTGCCAGCAGCCACGACCGGGACTTAACAGATACGCAGTATTTT.

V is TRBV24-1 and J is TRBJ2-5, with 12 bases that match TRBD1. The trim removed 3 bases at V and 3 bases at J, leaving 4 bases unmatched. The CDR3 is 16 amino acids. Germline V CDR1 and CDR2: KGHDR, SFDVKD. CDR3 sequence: CATSDLGTGGKETQYF. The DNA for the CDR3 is TGTGCCACCAGTGATCTCGGGACAGGGGGCAAAGAGACCCAGTACTTC.

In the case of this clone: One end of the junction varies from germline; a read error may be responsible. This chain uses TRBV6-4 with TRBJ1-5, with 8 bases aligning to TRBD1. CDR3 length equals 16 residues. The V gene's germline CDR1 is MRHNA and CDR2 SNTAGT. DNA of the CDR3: TGTGCCAGAAGTGACAGGGGCGATTATAGCAATCAGCCCCAGCATTTT. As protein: CARSDRGDYSNQPQHF.

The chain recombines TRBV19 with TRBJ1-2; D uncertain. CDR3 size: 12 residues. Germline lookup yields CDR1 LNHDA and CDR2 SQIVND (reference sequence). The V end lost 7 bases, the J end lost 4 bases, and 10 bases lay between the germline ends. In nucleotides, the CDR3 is TGTGCCAGTACCACTGCTACCTATGGCTACACCTTC. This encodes CASTTATYGYTF.

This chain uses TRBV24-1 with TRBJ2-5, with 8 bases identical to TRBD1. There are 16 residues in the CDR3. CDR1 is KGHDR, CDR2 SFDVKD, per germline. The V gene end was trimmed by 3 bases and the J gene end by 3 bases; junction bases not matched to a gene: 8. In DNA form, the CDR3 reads TGTGCCACCAGTGATGGGGCTAGGACAGGGAAAGAGACCCAGTACTTC. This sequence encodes CATSDGARTGKETQYF.

The CDR3 nucleotides are TGTGCCAGCAAAGTACTGAACACCGGGGAGCTGTTTTTT. Amino acid sequence: CASKVLNTGELFF. V usage is TRBV6-5 and J usage is TRBJ2-2; no firm D call. Germline CDR1 MNHEY, CDR2 SVGAGI. The CDR3 runs 13 residues. The germline V and J ends were trimmed by 7 bases and 1 base, with 7 bases remaining between them.

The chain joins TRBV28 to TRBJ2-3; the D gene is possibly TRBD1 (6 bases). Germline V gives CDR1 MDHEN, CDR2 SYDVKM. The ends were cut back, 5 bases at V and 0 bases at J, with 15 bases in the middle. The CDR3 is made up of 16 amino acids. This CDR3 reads CASSTRQDTSTDTQYF. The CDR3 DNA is TGTGCCAGCAGTACGAGACAGGATACTAGCACAGATACGCAGTATTTT.

The CDR3 loop is CASSPSVGADYGYTF. The CDR3 DNA follows: TGTGCCAGCAGTCCCTCAGTAGGGGCTGACTATGGCTACACCTTC. The chain is built from TRBV27 and TRBJ1-2, with D perhaps TRBD1 (5 bases). This CDR3 is 15 amino acids long. Germline values: CDR1 MNHEY, CDR2 SMNVEV (reference sequence). Trimming took 5 bases from V and 3 from J, leaving 16 bases between them.